The 22 T cell receptor beta chains given below trace back to one sample, sequenced in a study of cytomegalovirus exposure and HLA in healthy donors. A multiplex PCR was run with 60 Vbeta primers and 13 Jbeta primers. Clones were sequenced by immunoSEQ multiplex PCR, and TCRdb holds only the in-frame ones, with some missing. The sample consists of 95,000 to 150,000 clones, about 80% of them appearing once. Material: PBMCs. The receptor set was obtained from a woman aged 40 to 50 in good health and CMV-seropositive.

The rearrangement joins TRBV29-1 to TRBJ2-1; a possible D gene is TRBD2 (5 bases). This CDR3 region has 18 residues. V dropped 8 bases and J dropped 0 bases, with 26 bases sitting between them. Germline V gives CDR1 SQVTM, CDR2 ANQGSEA. The CDR3 sequence: CSTTLPDGAASSYNEQFF. Written as DNA, the CDR3 is TGCAGCACGACACTTCCTGACGGAGCGGCTAGCTCCTACAATGAGCAGTTCTTC.

This clone is a singleton in its sample. The chain has TRBV10-1 and TRBJ2-2; 7 bases are a match to TRBD1. CDR3 length: 14 amino acids. Trimming cost V 9 bases and J 1 base; bases outside gene matches: 5. Germline V lookup: CDR1 WNHNN, CDR2 SYGVQD (reference sequence). The DNA for the CDR3 is TGCGCCAGTCAACGACAGGGGAACACCGGGGAGCTGTTTTTT. Amino acid sequence: CASQRQGNTGELFF.

This chain uses TRBV27 with TRBJ2-6; 9 nucleotides align to TRBD1. The V gene's germline CDR1 is MNHEY and CDR2 SMNVEV (reference sequence). This CDR3 has 19 amino acids. J lost 0 bases, V lost 1 base, and 7 bases had no gene match. This CDR3 is CASSLYGDRVGSGANVLTF. The CDR3 DNA reads TGTGCCAGCAGTTTATATGGGGACAGGGTTGGCTCTGGGGCCAACGTCCTGACTTTC.

This clone was observed once. V gene TRBV6-5 combines with J gene TRBJ2-1; the match to TRBD1 covers 10 bases. V lost 4 bases and J lost 7; bases outside the gene matches: 4. Germline V gives CDR1 MNHEY, CDR2 SVGAGI. The CDR3 extends over 14 amino acids. The CDR3 DNA is TGTGCCAGCAGTTTGGGACAGGGGTTAAATGAGCAGTTCTTC. It specifies CASSLGQGLNEQFF.

The chain couples TRBV10-2 to TRBJ2-1, with 11 positions matching TRBD2. Germline CDR1 reads WSHSY; CDR2 reads SAAADI. With V trimmed by 6 bases and J by 5 bases, 3 bases remained unmatched. The CDR3 runs 14 residues. This CDR3 reads CASSEGLADNEQFF. CDR3 in DNA: TGCGCCAGCAGCGAGGGACTAGCGGACAATGAGCAGTTCTTC.

The chain employs TRBV9 and TRBJ1-2; 10 bases agree with TRBD1. There are 13 residues in the CDR3. V gave up 6 bases and J gave up 7 bases; unmatched junction bases: 6. Germline V gene data show CDR1 as SGDLS and CDR2 as YYNGEE. The CDR3 DNA sequence: TGTGCCAGCACCGGGACAGGGGTATCTGGCTACACCTTC. Translated, it gives CASTGTGVSGYTF.

This rearrangement joins TRBV2 to TRBJ2-3, with TRBD2 matching 12 bases. Germline assignment: CDR1 SNHLY and CDR2 FYNNEI. The CDR3 runs 20 residues. V shed 6 bases, J shed 0 bases, and the junction held 16 bases outside the gene matches. CDR3 region: CASSPRPSGRVTSSTDTQYF. The CDR3 nucleotides read TGTGCCAGCAGCCCAAGGCCTAGCGGGAGGGTTACCTCTAGCACAGATACGCAGTATTTT.

This clone was detected once. This chain connects TRBV4-3 to TRBJ2-1; 11 nucleotides match TRBD2. J was trimmed by 1 base and V by 1 base; bases with no gene match: 9. The CDR3 runs to 19 residues. CDR1 is LGHNA and CDR2 is YSLEER in the germline V gene. The CDR3 loop reads CASSQGSGTSGRSYNEQFF. CDR3 nucleotides: TGCGCCAGCAGCCAAGGGTCGGGCACTAGCGGGAGATCCTACAATGAGCAGTTCTTC.

The chain couples TRBV10-3 to TRBJ2-7; 7 bases map to TRBD1. CDR3 length: 14 amino acids. V was clipped by 4 bases and J by 0 bases; unmatched bases: 3. Germline V lookup: CDR1 ENHRY, CDR2 SYGVKD. DNA for the CDR3: TGTGCCATCAGTGGACAGGGATCCTCCTACGAGCAGTACTTC. Encoded protein: CAISGQGSSYEQYF.

The rearrangement uses TRBV5-1 and TRBJ1-1; TRBD1 aligns across 7 bases. V trimming: 4 bases; J trimming: 6 bases; junction bases outside the gene matches: 3. Germline values: CDR1 SGHRS, CDR2 YFSETQ. The CDR3 has 12 residues. CDR3 nucleotide sequence: TGCGCCAGCAGCCGGGACAGCTCTGAAGCTTTCTTT. It translates to CASSRDSSEAFF.

CDR3 sequence reads: CASSLQGWNEQFF. As DNA, the CDR3 is TGTGCCAGCAGTCTACAGGGGTGGAATGAGCAGTTCTTC. This chain joins TRBV28 and TRBJ2-1; 7 bases align to TRBD1. Per the germline V gene, CDR1 is MDHEN and CDR2 is SYDVKM. The CDR3 is 13 amino acids. Germline trimming cut 5 bases from V and 7 bases from J; bases unmatched to any gene: 5.

The genes are TRBV29-1 and TRBJ2-3; TRBD2 matches at 7 bases. CDR3 length equals 16 residues. J lost 7 bases, V lost 3 bases, and 16 bases had no gene match. Germline lookup yields CDR1 SQVTM and CDR2 ANQGSEA. CDR3 residues: CSVDGEVGGGPNTQYF. The DNA of the CDR3 is TGCAGCGTTGATGGAGAGGTTGGGGGAGGGCCAAATACGCAGTATTTT.

This chain uses TRBV4-2 with TRBJ1-2; 9 bases match TRBD1. Germline V lookup: CDR1 LGHNA, CDR2 YNFKEQ. V shed 3 bases and J 4 bases; nucleotides not matched to a gene: 3. The CDR3 is made up of 14 amino acids. As DNA, the CDR3 is TGTGCCAGCAGCCACCCGACAGGGGGCTATGGCTACACCTTC. Protein sequence: CASSHPTGGYGYTF.

CDR3 bases: TGTGCCTGGACGGGACAGCTGATAAACACTGAAGCTTTCTTT. Translation: CAWTGQLINTEAFF. The gene calls are TRBV30 and TRBJ1-1, with 7 bases matching TRBD1. CDR1 GTSNPN and CDR2 SVGIG come from the germline V gene (reference sequence). This CDR3 comprises 14 residues. V shed 4 bases and J 2 bases; nucleotides not matched to a gene: 7.

The genes are TRBV7-8 and TRBJ2-1; D may be TRBD1 (5 bases). The CDR3 is 15 amino acids. V was cut by 3 bases and J by 7 bases, with 16 bases left in between. Germline CDR1 is SGHVS and CDR2 is FQNEAQ. The CDR3 coding sequence is TGTGCCAGCAGCTTGGGCAGGGTCGTACCGAATGAGCAGTTCTTC. Its protein product is CASSLGRVVPNEQFF. The full variable domain, completed using reference TRBV7-8 and TRBJ2-1, is GAGVSQSPRYKVAKRGQDVALRCDPISGHVSLFWYQQALGQGPEFLTYFQNEAQLDKSGLPSDRFFAERPEGSVSTLKIQRTQQEDSAVYLCASSLGRVVPNEQFFGPGTRLTVL.

The rearrangement joins TRBV5-4 to TRBJ1-3, with D unresolved. Deletions cut 4 bases from V and 2 bases from J, with 10 bases between. Germline V CDR1 and CDR2: SGHNT, YYREEE (reference sequence). CDR3 length: 14 amino acids. CDR3 coding DNA: TGTGCCAGCAGCACTGCCACAGCTGGAAACACCATATATTTT. Its translation is CASSTATAGNTIYF.

Note on this clone: Its ends do not fully match the called genes, so a read error is possible. The chain carries TRBV7-7 and TRBJ2-3; D is unresolved. Germline V gives CDR1 SSHAT, CDR2 FNYEAQ (reference sequence). The CDR3 consists of 16 residues. The CDR3 DNA sequence: TGTGCTAGCAGCCCGGGTGGTTTAGGATACACAGATACGCAGTATTTT. This codes for CASSPGGLGYTDTQYF.

The chain joins TRBV4-3 to TRBJ1-1; D is ambiguous. The CDR3 has 14 amino acids. Germline-derived CDR1 and CDR2 are LGHNA and YSLEER. The V end lost 1 base, the J end lost 0 bases, and 6 bases lay between the germline ends. CDR3 sequence (DNA): TGCGCCAGCAGCCAAGCGGTACTGAACACTGAAGCTTTCTTT. Translation gives CASSQAVLNTEAFF.

This clone came up once. The chain employs TRBV6-1 and TRBJ2-1; 7 positions match TRBD1. With 5 bases clipped from V and 8 bases from J, the junction kept 9 bases outside the gene matches. The CDR3 covers 14 residues. CDR1 and CDR2 from the germline V gene are MNHNS and SASEGT. This chain's CDR3 is CASSSLDRDDEQFF. The DNA for the CDR3 is TGTGCCAGCAGTTCCCTCGACAGGGACGATGAGCAGTTCTTC.

The count of this clone is one. The chain uses TRBV27 and TRBJ2-3, with TRBD2 as a possible D gene (5 bases). CDR1 is MNHEY and CDR2 is SMNVEV in the germline V gene (reference sequence). Between the trimmed V and J ends, which lost 2 bases and 2 bases, there was a span of 14 bases. There are 16 residues in the CDR3. The CDR3 loop reads CASSLIGGRYTDTQYF. DNA of the CDR3: TGTGCCAGCAGTTTAATAGGAGGAAGGTACACAGATACGCAGTATTTT.

The chain combines TRBV13 with TRBJ1-2, with 7 bases aligning to TRBD1. Germline values: CDR1 PRHDT, CDR2 FYEKMQ (reference sequence). This CDR3 is 13 amino acids long. V was clipped by 5 bases and J by 4 bases; unmatched bases: 4. CDR3 residues: CASSPGQLYGYTF. CDR3 DNA sequence: TGTGCCAGCAGCCCGGGACAGCTCTATGGCTACACCTTC.

The DNA of the CDR3 is TGTGCCTGGTGTGGCCGTGACAGGGTTTTGGTCGGGGAGCTGTTTTTT. Translating gives CAWCGRDRVLVGELFF. J is TRBJ2-2 and V is TRBV30; 7 nucleotides agree with TRBD1. The CDR3 is made up of 16 amino acids. The germline V gene encodes CDR1 GTSNPN and CDR2 SVGIG (reference sequence). The trim removed 5 bases at V and 7 bases at J, leaving 16 bases unmatched.